The sequence of this T cell receptor beta chain was determined in a study of shared clonotypes between healthy human individuals. Study-wide context: The study used three CD4 naive, three CD4 memory, two CD8 naive and one CD8 memory plate per donor.

Clones were read by immunoSEQ multiplex PCR, and TCRdb kept only the in-frame ones, dropping some. The table lists millions of clones, roughly 92% of them singletons, with around 0.14% in the top ten. The study's findings and limits: Among the subsets, naive ones generally showed larger estimated richness than memory ones. Clonotype sharing among donors was expected to depend on sequencing depth.

On this clone: Its antigen is currently unknown.

The CDR3 length is 14 residues. From germline, CDR1 is GTSNPN and CDR2 SVGIG (reference sequence). V lost 3 bases and J lost 7, with 19 bases in between. Sequenced: naive CD4+ T cells sorted from blood. The subset is: CD45RA+ positively selected. This chain joins TRBV30 and TRBJ2-7, with D perhaps matching TRBD2 (6 bases). The receptor's source is a man younger than 35 in good health. CDR3 DNA sequence: TGTGCCTGGAGCGCTGGGACTCCACCTGGGGAGCAGTACTTC. Protein sequence: CAWSAGTPPGEQYF. The complete variable domain, with remaining parts taken from reference TRBV30 and TRBJ2-7, reads SQTIHQWPATLVQPVGSPLSLECTVEGTSNPNLYWYRQAAGRGLQLLFYSVGIGQISSEVPQNLSASRPQDRQFILSSKKLLLSDSGFYLCAWSAGTPPGEQYFGPGTRLTVT.